This T cell receptor beta chain originates from a study of T cells in Graves' hyperthyroidism and ophthalmopathy. Whole-study results and caveats: Most thyroid clonotypes that were expanded above 0.001 also turned up in blood. The model foresaw ophthalmopathy a median around 6 months prior to onset.

Notes on this clonotype: Its antigen is as yet unknown.

Template material for amplifying TCR beta CDR3 regions consisted of RNA transcripts. The TCR CDR3 first-round RT-PCR relied on the HTBI primer set. MiXCR, run by TCRdb on the multiplex PCR reads, gives a single entry per CDR3 protein. The sample includes about 350,000 distinct CDR3 sequences, roughly an eighth of them seen just once. The source material was blood. This TCR was sampled from a woman aged 40 to 50 with Graves' ophthalmopathy.

DNA of the CDR3: TGTGCCAGCAGCCAAGATCGCCGGGCTCGGGAAGCTTTCTTT. This translates into CASSQDRRAREAFF. The chain uses TRBV3-1 and TRBJ1-1; D not resolved. The CDR3 is 14 amino acids. V was clipped by 0 bases and J by 8 bases, with 13 bases between them. Per the germline V gene, CDR1 is LGHDT and CDR2 is YNNKEL (reference sequence).